This entry lists 27 T cell receptor beta chains sequenced from one sample in a study of blood T cell repertoires in COVID-19. Sequenced by immunoSEQ multiplex PCR; TCRdb stores in-frame clones only, minus some. This table holds 200,000 or so clones, around nine tenths found once. The source material was peripheral blood. The source is a man in his fifties or sixties with COVID-19, enrolled during active disease.

This chain links TRBV6-5 with TRBJ1-2; 9 nucleotides line up with TRBD1. V lost 2 bases to trimming and J lost 4 bases; unmatched junction nucleotides: 2. The CDR3 has 14 residues. Germline CDR1 and CDR2: MNHEY and SVGAGI. Here the CDR3 reads CASSYTGGGYGYTF. In DNA, the CDR3 is TGTGCCAGCAGTTACACAGGGGGCGGCTATGGCTACACCTTC.

The gene calls are TRBV15 and TRBJ1-5; 8 bases line up with TRBD1. From germline, CDR1 is LNHNV and CDR2 YYDKDF (reference sequence). Trimming cost V 0 bases and J 0 bases; bases outside gene matches: 4. The CDR3 is 17 residues long. DNA of the CDR3: TGTGCCACCAGCAGAGATCAGGGGGCCTATAGCAATCAGCCCCAGCATTTT. Protein sequence: CATSRDQGAYSNQPQHF.

The V and J genes are TRBV19 and TRBJ2-7; 10 nucleotides agree with TRBD2. Trimming took 8 bases from V and 6 from J; bases not matched to a gene: 10. The CDR3 runs to 14 residues. Germline CDR1 reads LNHDA; CDR2 reads SQIVND (reference sequence). The CDR3 is CASRRTSGPGEQYF. The DNA for the CDR3 is TGTGCCAGTCGGAGGACTAGCGGACCCGGCGAGCAGTACTTC.

This chain joins TRBV10-3 and TRBJ1-2, with D possibly being TRBD1 (6 bases). The length of the CDR3 is 13 residues. In germline, CDR1 is ENHRY, CDR2 SYGVKD. Trimming took off 5 bases at V and 1 base at J, with 8 bases between the two ends. CDR3 sequence: CAISKDSNYGYTF. The CDR3 DNA follows: TGTGCCATCAGTAAGGACAGTAACTATGGCTACACCTTC.

V and J are TRBV4-1 and TRBJ2-7, with TRBD1 matching 10 bases. Germline CDR1 reads MGHRA; CDR2 reads YSYEKL. The junction had 4 bases not matched to a gene; V was cut back by 2 bases and J by 3 bases. The CDR3 spans 15 residues. CDR3 in amino acids: CASSQIWTGGYEQYF. CDR3 DNA: TGCGCCAGCAGCCAAATTTGGACAGGGGGCTACGAGCAGTACTTC.

The chain recombines TRBV19 with TRBJ1-5; perhaps TRBD1 as D (6 bases). V was pared by 3 bases and J by 5 bases, with 11 bases between. This CDR3 spans 14 amino acids. Per germline, CDR1 LNHDA and CDR2 SQIVND (reference sequence). The CDR3 protein is CASSIRGGDQPQHF. CDR3 bases: TGTGCCAGTAGTATCAGGGGAGGGGATCAGCCCCAGCATTTT.

V is TRBV18 and J is TRBJ2-1; maybe TRBD2 (5 bases). V lost 0 bases to trimming and J lost 13 bases, with 13 bases between them. The germline gives CDR1 KGHSH, CDR2 LQKENI. This CDR3 has 13 amino acids. The DNA of the CDR3 is TGTGCCAGCTCACCACCCGGCGGGTTCCTACAGTTCTTC. Encoded protein: CASSPPGGFLQFF.

J is TRBJ2-7 and V is TRBV14; the D gene is possibly TRBD1 (6 bases). CDR1 and CDR2 (germline): SGHDN, FVKESK. CDR3 length: 13 residues. V gave up 4 bases and J gave up 7 bases, with 14 bases separating them. The chain's CDR3 is CASSPSAQGEQYF. The CDR3 nucleotides read TGTGCCAGCAGCCCCAGCGCCCAGGGGGAGCAGTACTTC.

The chain carries TRBV6-6 and TRBJ2-1, with D hard to call. V was clipped by 5 bases and J by 8 bases, with 10 bases between them. Germline V gives CDR1 MNHNY, CDR2 SVGAGI (reference sequence). The CDR3 has 12 residues. This CDR3 reads CASSPPIYEQFF. CDR3 sequence (DNA): TGTGCCAGCAGTCCTCCTATCTATGAGCAGTTCTTC.

V gene TRBV5-6 combines with J gene TRBJ1-4; possibly TRBD1 for D (5 bases). CDR3 length equals 16 residues. The germline gives CDR1 SGHDT, CDR2 YYEEEE. Trimming cost V 0 bases and J 3 bases, with 12 bases left between them. CDR3 DNA: TGTGCCAGCAGCTTGGTCCCCGGGGGTCCTAATGAAAAACTGTTTTTT. Protein: CASSLVPGGPNEKLFF.

The DNA for the CDR3 is TGTGCCAGCAGTAAACCGGGACTAGCGGGGATGATGTTTTTT. Amino acid sequence: CASSKPGLAGMMFF. J is TRBJ2-2 and V is TRBV6-5; TRBD2 aligns across 13 bases. Germline V CDR1 and CDR2: MNHEY, SVGAGI. Trimming removed 5 bases from V and 15 bases from J; junction bases left unmatched: 9. This CDR3 comprises 14 residues.

The genes are TRBV18 and TRBJ1-1, with D tentatively TRBD1 (6 bases). The CDR3 runs 15 residues. Trimming stripped 6 bases from V and 1 base from J, with 15 bases between. The germline V gene encodes CDR1 KGHSH and CDR2 LQKENI. The CDR3 region has the DNA TGTGCCAGCTCCCTTGCTTCGACAGGGAACACTGAAGCTTTCTTT. Its translation: CASSLASTGNTEAFF.

The rearrangement links TRBV5-6 to TRBJ1-2; 7 bases agree with TRBD1. The germline gives CDR1 SGHDT, CDR2 YYEEEE. V shed 3 bases, J shed 4 bases, and the junction held 9 bases outside the gene matches. This CDR3 is built from 15 residues. CDR3: CASSSRDRAPYGYTF. The CDR3 region has the DNA TGTGCCAGCAGCTCGCGCGACAGGGCTCCCTATGGCTACACCTTC.

The DNA of the CDR3 is TGCGCCAGCAGCCAAGATGCTGGAGCGGGAGGGCCCCTGGCCTACAATGAGCAGTTCTTC. This gives the protein CASSQDAGAGGPLAYNEQFF. The rearrangement joins TRBV4-1 to TRBJ2-1; TRBD2 agrees at 10 bases. CDR1 and CDR2 (germline): MGHRA, YSYEKL. V was clipped by 0 bases and J by 2 bases; unmatched bases: 13. This CDR3 comprises 20 residues.

The chain employs TRBV7-3 and TRBJ2-6; 7 bases agree with TRBD1. The V segment lost 5 bases and the J segment 1 base; nucleotides outside the gene matches: 11. The germline CDR1 and CDR2 sequences are SGHTA and FQGTGA. This CDR3 region has 18 residues. The CDR3 loop reads CASSTGQRVQSGANVLTF. The CDR3 DNA reads TGTGCCAGCAGCACGGGACAGAGAGTTCAATCTGGGGCCAACGTCCTGACTTTC.

J is TRBJ1-3 and V is TRBV9, with D hard to call. V shed 4 bases and J shed 0 bases, with 8 bases lying between them. CDR3 length: 14 residues. CDR1 is SGDLS and CDR2 is YYNGEE in the germline V gene. The CDR3 protein is CASSPASSGNTIYF. The DNA of the CDR3 is TGTGCCAGCAGCCCCGCCAGCTCTGGAAACACCATATATTTT.

The gene calls are TRBV5-1 and TRBJ2-5; 9 bases align to TRBD1. The CDR3 sequence is 14 residues long. Germline V gene lookup returns CDR1 SGHRS and CDR2 YFSETQ. V lost 4 bases, J lost 5 bases, and 6 bases stayed unmatched. The CDR3 coding sequence is TGCGCCAGCAGCCAGGGACAGGGTATCGAGACCCAGTACTTC. As protein: CASSQGQGIETQYF.

This clone turned up a few times. In DNA, the CDR3 is TGTGCCAGCGATCGGGACAAAAACACTGAAGCTTTCTTT. Protein sequence: CASDRDKNTEAFF. The genes are TRBV12-3 or TRBV12-4 and TRBJ1-1; maybe TRBD1 (6 bases). Trimming took 8 bases from V and 2 from J, leaving 12 bases between them. This CDR3 has 13 residues.

The rearrangement links TRBV7-9 to TRBJ2-1; 8 bases align to TRBD2. Germline CDR1 is SEHNR and CDR2 is FQNEAQ (reference sequence). J was trimmed by 6 bases and V by 5 bases; bases with no gene match: 9. CDR3 length: 15 amino acids. In nucleotides, the CDR3 is TGTGCCAGCAGCCCCGTTGCGGGGGGTCTCAATGAGCAGTTCTTC. This codes for CASSPVAGGLNEQFF.

The CDR3 DNA is TGTGCCAGCAGGGGGACAGCTCAAGAGACCCAGTACTTC. This encodes CASRGTAQETQYF. The chain joins TRBV12-3 or TRBV12-4 to TRBJ2-5; TRBD1 matches at 7 bases. This CDR3 comprises 13 residues. The ends lost 6 bases at V and 2 bases at J; junction bases unmatched: 3.

The chain employs TRBV9 and TRBJ2-2; TRBD1 matches at 8 bases. With 3 bases clipped from V and 4 bases from J, the junction kept 5 bases outside the gene matches. CDR1 is SGDLS, CDR2 YYNGEE, per germline. The CDR3 runs 15 residues. CDR3 sequence: CASSGTGWVTGELFF. The CDR3 DNA reads TGTGCCAGCAGCGGGACAGGGTGGGTCACCGGGGAGCTGTTTTTT.

The chain has TRBV28 and TRBJ1-3; TRBD1 agrees at 7 bases. This CDR3 has 16 amino acids. Germline V gene lookup returns CDR1 MDHEN and CDR2 SYDVKM. V trimming: 5 bases; J trimming: 3 bases; junction bases outside the gene matches: 10. The CDR3 DNA reads as TGTGCCAGCAGTCCACTGACAGGGTTTGTTGGAAACACCATATATTTT. Protein sequence: CASSPLTGFVGNTIYF.

V and J are TRBV19 and TRBJ2-7; TRBD2 agrees at 14 bases. Germline-derived CDR1 and CDR2 are LNHDA and SQIVND (reference sequence). The CDR3 covers 15 residues. With V trimmed by 2 bases and J by 7 bases, 4 bases remained unmatched. This CDR3 is CASSISWTSGREQYF. CDR3 coding DNA: TGTGCCAGTAGTATAAGTTGGACTAGCGGGAGGGAGCAGTACTTC.

The chain combines TRBV5-1 with TRBJ1-2, with 10 bases matching TRBD1. The CDR3 is 13 amino acids. Per the germline V gene, CDR1 is SGHRS and CDR2 is YFSETQ. Trimming at V came to 3 bases and at J to 4 bases, leaving 0 bases not matched to a gene. CDR3 coding DNA: TGCGCCAGCAGCTGGACAGGGGGCTATGGCTACACCTTC. Translated, it gives CASSWTGGYGYTF. Variable domain in full (rest from reference TRBV5-1 and TRBJ1-2): KAGVTQTPRYLIKTRGQQVTLSCSPISGHRSVSWYQQTPGQGLQFLFEYFSETQRNKGNFPGRFSGRQFSNSRSEMNVSTLELGDSALYLCASSWTGGYGYTFGSGTRLTVV.

In DNA form, the CDR3 reads TGTGCCGCGGAGGGCTTGAACACCGGGGAGCTGTTTTTT. This sequence encodes CAAEGLNTGELFF. The chain couples TRBV28 to TRBJ2-2; possible D gene TRBD2, 6 bases. Germline V gives CDR1 MDHEN, CDR2 SYDVKM. V lost 11 bases and J 1 base, leaving 11 bases between the germline ends. CDR3 length: 13 residues.

The rearrangement joins TRBV19 to TRBJ1-5; D might be TRBD1 (5 bases). V was pared by 6 bases and J by 0 bases, with 21 bases between. This CDR3 contains 18 residues. Germline CDR1 and CDR2: LNHDA and SQIVND (reference sequence). CDR3 DNA: TGTGCCAGTAGCCAGACCTCTGCAGGGATAAATAGCAATCAGCCCCAGCATTTT. Protein: CASSQTSAGINSNQPQHF.

The chain has TRBV18 and TRBJ1-3, with D possibly matching TRBD1 (5 bases). This CDR3 comprises 14 residues. Trimming pared 5 bases from V and 3 bases from J, leaving 11 bases between. Germline loops: CDR1 KGHSH, CDR2 LQKENI. Here the CDR3 DNA reads TGTGCCAGCTCATTAGACAGCTATGGAAACACCATATATTTT. It codes for CASSLDSYGNTIYF.